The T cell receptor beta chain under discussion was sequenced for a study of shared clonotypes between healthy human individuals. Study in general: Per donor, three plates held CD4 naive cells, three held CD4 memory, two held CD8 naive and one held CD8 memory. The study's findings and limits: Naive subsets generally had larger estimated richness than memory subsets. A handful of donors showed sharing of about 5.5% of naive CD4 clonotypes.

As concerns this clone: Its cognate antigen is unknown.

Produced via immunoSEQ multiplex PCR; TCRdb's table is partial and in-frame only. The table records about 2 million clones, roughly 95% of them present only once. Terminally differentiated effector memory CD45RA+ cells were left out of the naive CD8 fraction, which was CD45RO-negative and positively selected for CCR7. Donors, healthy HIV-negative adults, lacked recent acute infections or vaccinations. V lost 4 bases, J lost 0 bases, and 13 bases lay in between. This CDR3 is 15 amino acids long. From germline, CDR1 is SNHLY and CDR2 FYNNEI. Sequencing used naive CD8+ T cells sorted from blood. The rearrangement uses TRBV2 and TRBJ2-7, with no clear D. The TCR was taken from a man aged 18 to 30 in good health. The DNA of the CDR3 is TGTGCCAGCAGTGTTGACAAGCCCTACTCCTACGAGCAGTACTTC. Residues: CASSVDKPYSYEQYF.